This paragraph covers one T cell receptor beta chain sequence. The target antigen is unknown. These data come from a study of response to subunit inactivated influenza vaccine. Overall study findings and caveats: After each seasonal influenza vaccination, few new T cells are recruited, the authors suggested.

Trimming cost V 1 base and J 8 bases; bases outside gene matches: 4. There are 13 residues in the CDR3. Germline assignment: CDR1 DFQATT and CDR2 SNEGSKA (reference sequence). TCRdb passed the RT-PCR reads through MiXCR, listing each CDR3 protein once. In the table there are hundreds of thousands of distinct CDR3 sequences, 15% to 20% of which are singletons. V and J are TRBV20-1 and TRBJ2-1; TRBD1 aligns across 8 bases. The sequencing used PBMCs from blood, collected approximately 5 days after vaccination. This receptor was obtained from a man in his forties or fifties who received an inactivated influenza vaccine. The CDR3 here is CSARVTGEDEQFF. DNA for the CDR3: TGCAGTGCTAGAGTGACAGGGGAGGATGAGCAGTTCTTC.